The 13 T cell receptor beta chains reported below all come from one sample, sequenced in a study of PD-L1 blockade in urothelial cancer. Assay used: immunoSEQ multiplex PCR; TCRdb lists only in-frame clones, some missing. Among tens of thousands of clones listed, around 76% were seen once. The specimen was PBMCs, collected around atezolizumab (anti-PD-L1) treatment. The receptors come from a man aged 65 to 85 with urothelial cancer.

The chain recombines TRBV19 with TRBJ1-3; 7 bases are shared with TRBD1. The CDR3 consists of 16 residues. CDR1 is LNHDA and CDR2 is SQIVND in the germline V gene (reference sequence). The V and J ends lost 7 bases and 0 bases, in that order; junction bases with no gene match: 9. CDR3 protein: CASTLPGQTSGNTIYF. Written as DNA, the CDR3 is TGTGCCAGTACCCTTCCGGGACAGACCTCTGGAAACACCATATATTTT.

This clone was seen only a few times. The rearrangement links TRBV2 to TRBJ2-3; 9 positions match TRBD1. Unmatched junction bases numbered 10, after V lost 8 bases and J lost 4 bases. There are 15 residues in the CDR3. The germline V gene encodes CDR1 SNHLY and CDR2 FYNNEI. The CDR3 DNA sequence: TGTGCCAGCGAGAAGGGGACAGGGAATCCAGATACGCAGTATTTT. Amino acids: CASEKGTGNPDTQYF.

This sequence joins TRBV28 and TRBJ1-4; 8 bases match TRBD1. After removal of 6 bases from V and 7 bases from J, the junction contained 7 bases not matched to a gene. Germline-derived CDR1 and CDR2 are MDHEN and SYDVKM. This CDR3 is 14 amino acids long. This CDR3 is CASSLGQGSEKLFF. The CDR3 nucleotides are TGTGCCAGCAGCCTAGGACAGGGAAGTGAAAAACTGTTTTTT.

The chain employs TRBV6-5 and TRBJ1-3; D might be TRBD1 (5 bases). The CDR3 totals 13 residues. Trimming removed 5 bases at V and 2 bases at J, with 7 bases between. Germline V gene lookup returns CDR1 MNHEY and CDR2 SVGAGI. The CDR3 DNA follows: TGTGCCAGCAGTAGGACAACTGGAAACACCATATATTTT. This translates into CASSRTTGNTIYF.

This clone was observed a few times. The chain combines TRBV7-2 with TRBJ1-2; TRBD1 might be the D (5 bases). V lost 4 bases and J lost 4, with 7 bases in between. Germline values: CDR1 SGHTA, CDR2 FQGNSA. The CDR3 consists of 12 residues. For the CDR3, the DNA is TGTGCCAGCAGCTCCACAGGCTATGGCTACACCTTC. Translation gives CASSSTGYGYTF.

V and J are TRBV30 and TRBJ2-1; 8 bases are a match to TRBD2. CDR3 size: 16 residues. V shed 1 base and J 6 bases; nucleotides not matched to a gene: 11. From germline, CDR1 is GTSNPN and CDR2 SVGIG (reference sequence). The CDR3 sequence: CAWSGSTSGHINEQFF. The CDR3 DNA is TGTGCCTGGAGTGGGAGTACTAGCGGACACATCAATGAGCAGTTCTTC.

This clone was detected many times. The chain uses TRBV7-2 and TRBJ2-3; D gene unclear. V lost 3 bases and J lost 2, with 6 bases in between. Germline CDR1 reads SGHTA; CDR2 reads FQGNSA. CDR3 length equals 13 residues. The CDR3 spells CASSLAHTDTQYF. CDR3 in DNA: TGTGCCAGCAGCTTGGCCCACACAGATACGCAGTATTTT.

The rearrangement joins TRBV6-1 to TRBJ1-2; 9 bases map to TRBD1. CDR3 length: 17 residues. Germline CDR1 MNHNS, CDR2 SASEGT. Trimming removed 1 base from V and 8 bases from J; junction bases left unmatched: 14. Written as DNA, the CDR3 is TGTGCCAGCAGTGAAGTGGGACAGGGAACGATGAGTAGGGGCTACACCTTC. This translates into CASSEVGQGTMSRGYTF.

CDR3 amino acids: CASSGGNSDTQYF. DNA for the CDR3: TGTGCCAGCAGTGGAGGGAATTCAGATACGCAGTATTTT. The chain employs TRBV25-1 and TRBJ2-3; TRBD2 is a possible D gene (5 bases). V lost 4 bases and J 4 bases, leaving 9 bases between the germline ends. The germline V gene has CDR1 MGHDK and CDR2 SYGVNS. This CDR3 is 13 amino acids long.

This clone was seen only once. The V call is TRBV5-5, the J call TRBJ2-7; 7 bases fit TRBD2. The CDR3 sequence is 16 residues long. Germline-derived CDR1 and CDR2 are SGHKS and YYEKEE (reference sequence). Trimming cost V 4 bases and J 0 bases; bases outside gene matches: 10. Here the CDR3 DNA reads TGTGCCAGCAGCCGGGACGGGGGGTCAAGCTCCTACGAGCAGTACTTC. Translation: CASSRDGGSSSYEQYF.

This chain links TRBV5-6 with TRBJ2-5, with TRBD1 identical over 7 bases. The CDR3 sequence is 15 residues long. The trim removed 0 bases at V and 5 bases at J, leaving 7 bases unmatched. CDR1 is SGHDT and CDR2 is YYEEEE in the germline V gene. For the CDR3, the DNA is TGTGCCAGCAGCTTGGCCCGGACAGGAGGCGAGACCCAGTACTTC. It codes for CASSLARTGGETQYF. The variable domain in full, completed from reference TRBV5-6 and TRBJ2-5, reads DAGVTQSPTHLIKTRGQQVTLRCSPKSGHDTVSWYQQALGQGPQFIFQYYEEEERQRGNFPDRFSGHQFPNYSSELNVNALLLGDSALYLCASSLARTGGETQYFGPGTRLLVL.

The rearrangement joins TRBV6-5 to TRBJ2-1; 8 bases agree with TRBD2. The junction had 4 bases not matched to a gene; V was cut back by 6 bases and J by 3 bases. The CDR3 spans 14 residues. Per the germline V gene, CDR1 is MNHEY and CDR2 is SVGAGI. The CDR3 region has the DNA TGTGCCAGCAGCAAGAGCGGGGGCTACAATGAGCAGTTCTTC. Translation: CASSKSGGYNEQFF.

This sequence joins TRBV6-6 and TRBJ1-6; D is undetermined. This CDR3 comprises 14 residues. The germline gives CDR1 MNHNY, CDR2 SVGAGI (reference sequence). The V gene lost 4 bases and the J gene lost 6 bases, with 10 bases spanning the gap. CDR3 sequence: CASSFGQVNSPLHF. CDR3 DNA: TGTGCCAGCAGTTTCGGCCAGGTTAATTCACCCCTCCACTTT.